What follows are 2 T cell receptor beta chains derived from one specimen sequenced in a study of sequential checkpoint blockade in melanoma (dated by TCRdb to the late 2010s). Library construction relied on the immunoSEQ multiplex PCR assay. TCRdb retrieved this table from immuneACCESS and kept in-frame rearrangements only. Not all clones are present; in checked studies, unresolved V genes account for under half, and no reason is known for the remainder. In all, the sample holds some 2,200 clones, and more than 20% of those were seen once. The top ten constitute about 15% of the sample. The sample's treatment or condition label is to be understood as: randomized to nivolumab then ipilimumab (arm A) or the reverse (arm B). Sequences were derived from tumor tissue (inferred from file names), sampled from a patient given nivolumab and ipilimumab in sequence. Receptors were obtained from a human donor with melanoma.

This clone was counted a few times. The rearrangement links TRBV11-3 to TRBJ2-1, with TRBD2 matching 9 bases. From germline, CDR1 is SGHNT and CDR2 YENEEA. CDR3 length: 18 residues. J lost 7 bases, V lost 5 bases, and 18 bases had no gene match. CDR3 residues: CASSPRGWREGGGNEQFF. The CDR3 nucleotides are TGTGCCAGCAGCCCGAGAGGTTGGCGGGAGGGGGGAGGAAATGAGCAGTTCTTC.

V usage is TRBV9 and J usage is TRBJ1-4, with 7 bases identical to TRBD1. The ends lost 0 bases at V and 7 bases at J; junction bases unmatched: 3. CDR1 is SGDLS and CDR2 is YYNGEE in the germline V gene. CDR3 size: 14 residues. The CDR3 DNA reads as TGTGCCAGCAGCGTAGGCACAGGGGCTGAAAAACTGTTTTTT. This encodes CASSVGTGAEKLFF.